This is a list of T cell receptor beta chains from one sample in a study of graft-versus-host responses after intestinal transplantation. Profiled with immunoSEQ multiplex PCR; TCRdb holds only in-frame clones, not every one. This sample has approximately 85,000 clones, with around 93% found just once. The antigens these receptors bind are not known. The sample in question was unstimulated CD8+ T cells sorted from spleen or lymph node cells, obtained before transplant. All receptors derive from a human donor who was the organ donor for an intestinal transplant. Each CDR3 is given without its conserved first and last residue. Size values are once, few and many counts, or a class for expanded clones, and some rows have none.

V: TRBV7-6; J: TRBJ1-5; size: NA; CDR3: ASSLGAGVNQPQH
V: TRBV7-9; J: TRBJ2-1; size: once; CDR3: ASSLGPGEGVGWANEQF
V: TRBV11-3; J: TRBJ2-2; size: NA; CDR3: ASSPPTGSLTGELF
V: TRBV27; J: TRBJ2-7; size: once; CDR3: ASSWTGLDEQY
V: TRBV7-8; J: TRBJ2-6; size: NA; CDR3: ASSFESGANVLT
V: TRBV7-2; J: TRBJ2-1; size: NA; CDR3: ASSLVGGVFYNEQF
V: TRBV19; J: TRBJ2-7; size: NA; CDR3: ASSIQGSSYEQY
V: TRBV6-1; J: TRBJ1-2; size: NA; CDR3: ASSPDRDMHGYT
V: TRBV7-9; J: TRBJ2-1; size: NA; CDR3: ASSLAGLALDNEQF
V: TRBV7-2; J: TRBJ2-7; size: NA; CDR3: ASNLGLATEQY